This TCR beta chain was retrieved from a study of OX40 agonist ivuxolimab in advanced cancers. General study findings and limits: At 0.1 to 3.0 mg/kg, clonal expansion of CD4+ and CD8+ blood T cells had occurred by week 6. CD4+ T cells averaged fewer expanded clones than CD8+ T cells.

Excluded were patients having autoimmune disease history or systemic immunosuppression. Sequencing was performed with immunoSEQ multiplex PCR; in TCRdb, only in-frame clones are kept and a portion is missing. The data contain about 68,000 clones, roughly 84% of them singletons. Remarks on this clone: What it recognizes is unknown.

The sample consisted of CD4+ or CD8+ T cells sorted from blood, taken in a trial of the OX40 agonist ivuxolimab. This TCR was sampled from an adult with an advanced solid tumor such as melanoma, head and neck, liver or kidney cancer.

CDR3 protein: CASARAPGTGELFF. CDR3 bases: TGTGCCAGTGCTCGGGCCCCCGGCACCGGGGAGCTGTTTTTT. The rearrangement joins TRBV7-3 to TRBJ2-2; D gene unclear. Per the germline V gene, CDR1 is SGHTA and CDR2 is FQGTGA. Trimming took 9 bases from V and 4 from J, leaving 15 bases between them. CDR3 length: 14 residues. Together with reference TRBV7-3 and TRBJ2-2, the CDR3 gives the full variable domain: GAGVSQTPSNKVTEKGKYVELRCDPISGHTALYWYRQSLGQGPEFLIYFQGTGAADDSGLPNDRFFAVRPEGSVSTLKIQRTERGDSAVYLCASARAPGTGELFFGEGSRLTVL.